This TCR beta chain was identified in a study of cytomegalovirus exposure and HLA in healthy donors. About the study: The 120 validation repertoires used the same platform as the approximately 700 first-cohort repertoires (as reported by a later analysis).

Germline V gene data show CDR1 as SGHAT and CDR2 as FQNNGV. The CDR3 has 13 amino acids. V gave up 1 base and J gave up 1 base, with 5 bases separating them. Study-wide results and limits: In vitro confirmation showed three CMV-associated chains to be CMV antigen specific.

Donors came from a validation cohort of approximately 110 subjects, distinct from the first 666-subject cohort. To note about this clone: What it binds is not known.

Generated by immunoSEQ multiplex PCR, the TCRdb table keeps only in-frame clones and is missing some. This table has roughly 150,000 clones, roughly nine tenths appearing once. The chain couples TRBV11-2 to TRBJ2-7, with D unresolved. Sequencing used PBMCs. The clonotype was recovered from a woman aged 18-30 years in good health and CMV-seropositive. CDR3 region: CASSLGTSYEQYF. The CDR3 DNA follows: TGTGCCAGCAGCTTAGGAACATCCTACGAGCAGTACTTC. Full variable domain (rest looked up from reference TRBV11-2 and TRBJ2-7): EAGVAQSPRYKIIEKRQSVAFWCNPISGHATLYWYQQILGQGPKLLIQFQNNGVVDDSQLPKDRFSAERLKGVDSTLKIQPAKLEDSAVYLCASSLGTSYEQYFGPGTRLTVT.